This TCR beta chain was found in a study of cytomegalovirus exposure and HLA in healthy donors. The primer mix had 60 Vbeta and 13 Jbeta primers. Measured with immunoSEQ multiplex PCR; TCRdb has only the in-frame clones, and not every one. The data show approximately 110,000 clones, with approximately 12% seen just once and around 15% held by the top ten. Looked up from germline, CDR1 is MNHNY and CDR2 is SVGAGI (reference sequence). The CDR3 totals 13 residues. The J segment lost 5 bases and the V segment lost 9 bases, leaving 8 bases of the junction unmatched. This chain links TRBV6-6 with TRBJ2-5; the match to TRBD1 covers 8 bases. The sample taken for sequencing was PBMCs. The TCR originated in a man aged 40-50 years in good health and CMV-seropositive. DNA of the CDR3: TGTGCCAGTGCCCAGGGGGCAGGGGAGACCCAGTACTTC. It specifies CASAQGAGETQYF.